This T cell receptor (beta chain) was identified during a study of CD8 T cell repertoires and HIV-1 epitope variants. In the case of this clone: Its antigen remains unidentified.

Trimming cost V 4 bases and J 5 bases, with 17 bases left between them. This CDR3 has 15 amino acids. The germline V gene encodes CDR1 SGHDN and CDR2 FVKESK. The repertoire was sequenced with immunoSEQ multiplex PCR; TCRdb's copy has only in-frame clones and lacks some. The sample carries under 5,000 clones, about 70% recorded once. V and J are TRBV14 and TRBJ2-5; D perhaps matches TRBD1 (6 bases). The sequencing sample was made of cultured CD8+ T cells derived from PBMCs. The sequence came from a male donor with HIV. CDR3 in amino acids: CASSLNRERMETQYF. DNA of the CDR3: TGTGCCAGCAGCCTGAACAGGGAGCGGATGGAGACCCAGTACTTC.